The TCR beta chain under discussion was sequenced for a study of cytomegalovirus exposure and HLA in healthy donors. Study-wide background: Some 85 million unique TCRs from HLA-typed donors were held in an early data release. Notes on the study in general: For most TCR beta V segments, an earlier analysis put the productive rate at about 90% or about 30% of the time. What a later analysis showed was that several of the most significant clusters appeared linked to common viral pathogens. Being indistinguishable, some V segments were excluded, TRBV6-2 and TRBV6-3 among them.

The PCR made use of 60 Vbeta and 13 Jbeta primers. The method was immunoSEQ multiplex PCR; TCRdb's version includes in-frame clones alone and lacks a portion of them. The sample has 95,000 to 100,000 clones, over 60% seen once. Germline V gene sequence: CDR1 SGHRS, CDR2 YFSETQ. This CDR3 has 14 amino acids. V was trimmed by 0 bases and J by 5 bases, leaving 11 bases between them. Remarks on this clone: Its antigen remains unknown.

This TCR was sampled from a human donor in good health. The V gene is TRBV5-1, the J gene TRBJ2-5, with D possibly being TRBD2 (6 bases). Sequenced: PBMCs. The CDR3 DNA reads as TGCGCCAGCAGCTTGGCGACTAGTCGGGAGACCCAGTACTTC. Encoded protein: CASSLATSRETQYF.